The entry below gives a single T cell receptor beta chain sequence along with its context. The clone's antigen remains unknown. No much larger clonotype is one base removed from it; base qualities were not supplied. For this chain, trimming is 4 bases at the V end and 0 bases at the J end, and the number of junction bases without a gene match is 4. Spanning cysteine to phenylalanine, the CDR3 consists of 15 amino acids. The entry retains the CDR3 DNA only, 45 bases that are in frame from base 1. CDR1 is given as SGHTA and CDR2 as FQGNSA, both from the germline V gene. All patients had node-negative disease on CT and PET/CT, and none had a history of other malignancies or had previously received chemotherapy or radiotherapy. Approximately 6 milliliters of peripheral venous blood were drawn into EDTA tubes at each of two time points. Ficoll-Paque Plus density-gradient centrifugation was used to isolate PBMCs. Samples were stored at -80°C immediately after collection until analysis.

This entry comes from a study of prognosis after radiotherapy for stage I lung cancer (dated by TCRdb to about 2021). For the wider study: Between early 2018 and 2019, around 20 patients with stage I NSCLC were enrolled in Nanjing, China. No patient received concurrent therapy alongside SBRT. More than ten patients had adenocarcinoma and seven had squamous cell carcinoma as the tumor histology. The study took one blood sample before SBRT and one after SBRT from each of 19 patients and sequenced all 40 or so samples. The cohort included 10 to 15 men and 5 or 6 women, with a median age of almost 75 years and a range of roughly 53 to 85 years. Image-guided IMRT or VMAT was used to deliver SBRT in 3 to 5 fractions at a biologically effective dose of at least 100 Gy. Every patient was deemed medically inoperable, 12 to 13 because of comorbidities and over five because they refused surgery. The study profiled peripheral blood TCR beta repertoires from stage I NSCLC patients before and after stereotactic body radiotherapy and related them to distant failure. The study included around 14 patients with newly diagnosed primary stage I lung tumors and several with oligometastatic NSCLC after surgical resection of the primary tumor. After SBRT, distant metastases developed in four of the 19 patients at a median of about seven months, while the remaining 15 patients had no significant progression. What the study reported, not specific to this receptor: None of the reported P values were adjusted for multiple comparisons. Differences in TRBV and TRBJ usage frequencies by metastasis status were reportedly observed in two V genes at baseline and in several V and two J genes after SBRT. Post-SBRT Shannon entropy and its change from baseline were lower in patients who developed distant metastases; baseline Shannon entropy was not associated with metastases. The study was limited by its small cohort and short follow-up, and the findings require independent validation. After SBRT, the count of unique TCR clones dropped from a median of about 10,000 beforehand to 6,500 to 8,000 afterward (Wilcoxon paired P=0.011). No determination of tumor specificity was made for expanded TCR clones.

Two rounds of multiplex PCR on genomic DNA were used to amplify the TCR beta CDR3 region. In the first PCR round, primers specific to each TRBV and TRBJ gene were used, and the primer sequences were filed in Chinese patent CN105087789A. Universal primers were used in the second PCR round. The Roche High Pure PCR Template Preparation Kit was used to extract genomic DNA from frozen PBMCs. Libraries were sequenced paired-end with 151 bp reads on an Illumina HiSeq 3000. As for how the authors treated the data: Raw reads lacking the multiplex PCR primer sequences were removed with CutAdapt. High-quality paired reads were merged into contigs with PEAR. MiXCR assigned TRB V, D and J gene segments to each contig by aligning to reference sequences. To remove sequencing errors, CDR3 sequences were clustered according to base quality and sequence similarity. Shannon entropy, normalized by the natural log of the productive TCR sequence number, served as the measure of diversity. One minus Shannon entropy divided by the natural log of the number of unique clonotypes was used as the definition of clonality. Progression-free survival cut-offs for repertoire metrics were chosen using the Youden index of ROC curves, with analyses run in R 3.5.3. Clones were called with MiXCR by TCRdb after fastp trimmed the public reads at Q25, and only in-frame beta chains were retained. Rows are unified per CDR3 protein, each entry keeping the most common DNA and genes. The V and J calls follow TCRdb's processing rather than the paper's. The sample table contains 25,000 to 30,000 distinct CDR3 sequences; only one count was recorded for approximately 44% of them. Around a third of the sample goes to the ten largest clones.

In this chain, TRBV7-2 is recombined with TRBJ2-7; TRBD1 aligns with 9 central bases. Sequencing used PBMCs, obtained before or after stereotactic body radiation therapy (not recorded which). This TCR came from a donor aged 50 or older with non-small cell lung cancer. The bases read TGTGCCAGCAGCTCCGGGACAGGGCTCTCCTACGAGCAGTACTTC. Its product reads: CASSSGTGLSYEQYF. Reference TRBV7-2 and TRBJ2-7 genes cover what lies past the CDR3, so the full variable domain is GAGVSQSPSNKVTEKGKDVELRCDPISGHTALYWYRQSLGQGLEFLIYFQGNSAPDKSGLPSDRFSAERTGGSVSTLTIQRTQQEDSAVYLCASSSGTGLSYEQYFGPGTRLTVT.